This T cell receptor (beta chain) was recovered during a study of pediatric ulcerative colitis. Study summary: Fewer than 10 patients showed pancolitis and two showed left-sided colitis. General study points: Some T cells in rectal biopsies may come from blood, especially with overt colitis. Blood-rectal clonal overlap within each person was significantly higher in ulcerative colitis patients than controls. A couple of patients had blood samples with substantially reduced template counts.

CDR1 is SGHNT, CDR2 YYREEE, per germline (reference sequence). CDR3 length: 14 amino acids. Trimming pared 3 bases from V and 6 bases from J, leaving 14 bases between. In this sample, this clone turned up once. The antigen is unknown. Generated by immunoSEQ multiplex PCR, the TCRdb table keeps only in-frame clones and is missing some. The data hold some 40,000 clones, with over 70% observed a single time. Rectal tissue came from one to two pinch biopsies taken at colonoscopy. The sequenced sample consisted of gut tissue. The chain uses TRBV5-4 and TRBJ2-3; tentative D call: TRBD2 (6 bases). The sequence was collected from a boy aged 5-17 years with severe ulcerative colitis. The CDR3 DNA follows: TGTGCCAGCAGCTCCCGGGGACTCATGGATACGCAGTATTTT. Protein: CASSSRGLMDTQYF.